This T cell receptor (beta chain) was recorded in a study of Ad26.COV2.S vaccination and SARS-CoV-2 variants. Turning to the study itself: Once, or twice with 56 days between doses, Ad26.COV2.S was given intramuscularly.

Per the germline V gene, CDR1 is SGHRS and CDR2 is YFSETQ. Trimming took off 7 bases at V and 4 bases at J, with 14 bases between the two ends. The CDR3 totals 14 residues. Specified treatment: about 20 received Ad26.COV2.S at low or high dose, single or two shots; roughly five received placebo; per-sample allocation not given. Sample collection was performed on day 63 after the first vaccine or placebo injection. Libraries were prepared by immunoSEQ multiplex PCR; TCRdb keeps only in-frame clonotypes and omits some of them. The sample holds a few hundred thousand clones, roughly 90% seen once. This chain connects TRBV5-1 to TRBJ2-2; perhaps TRBD2 as D (6 bases). The clonotype was recovered from a person aged 18-60 years who received the Ad26.COV2.S COVID-19 vaccine or a placebo. Sample: peripheral blood, taken in a trial of Ad26.COV2.S vaccine versus placebo. The CDR3 spells CASLQDYPTGELFF. The CDR3 region has the DNA TGCGCCAGCCTCCAGGACTACCCCACCGGGGAGCTGTTTTTT.